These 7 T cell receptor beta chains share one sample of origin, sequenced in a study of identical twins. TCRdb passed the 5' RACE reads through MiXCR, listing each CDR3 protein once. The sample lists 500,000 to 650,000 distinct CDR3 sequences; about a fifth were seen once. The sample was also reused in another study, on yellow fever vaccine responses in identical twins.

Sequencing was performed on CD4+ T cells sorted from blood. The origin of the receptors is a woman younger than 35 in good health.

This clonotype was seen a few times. The CDR3, as DNA: TGTGCCACCAGCAGCTCGACTTCTGGCTACACCTTC. It codes for CATSSSTSGYTF. The chain joins TRBV15 to TRBJ1-2; no clear D. V shed 3 bases and J shed 7 bases, with 9 bases lying between them. The length of the CDR3 is 12 residues. Per germline, CDR1 LNHNV and CDR2 YYDKDF (reference sequence).

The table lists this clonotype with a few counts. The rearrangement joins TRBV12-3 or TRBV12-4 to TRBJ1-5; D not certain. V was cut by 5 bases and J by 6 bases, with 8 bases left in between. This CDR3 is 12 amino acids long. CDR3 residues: CASSNIPQPQHF. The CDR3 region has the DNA TGTGCCAGCAGTAATATCCCTCAGCCCCAGCATTTT.

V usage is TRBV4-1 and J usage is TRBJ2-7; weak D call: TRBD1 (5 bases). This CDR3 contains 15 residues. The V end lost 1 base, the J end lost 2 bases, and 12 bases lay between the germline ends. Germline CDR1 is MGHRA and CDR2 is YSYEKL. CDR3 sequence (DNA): TGCGCCAGCAGCCAAGGCGTCAGGGTGGCCTACGAGCAGTACTTC. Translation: CASSQGVRVAYEQYF.

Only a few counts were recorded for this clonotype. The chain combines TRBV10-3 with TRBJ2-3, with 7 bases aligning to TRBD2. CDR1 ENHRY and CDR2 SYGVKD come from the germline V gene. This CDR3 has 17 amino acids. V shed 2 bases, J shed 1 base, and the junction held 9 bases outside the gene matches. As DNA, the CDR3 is TGTGCCATCAGTGAGCCCTCCAGCGGGACCGGCACAGATACGCAGTATTTT. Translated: CAISEPSSGTGTDTQYF.

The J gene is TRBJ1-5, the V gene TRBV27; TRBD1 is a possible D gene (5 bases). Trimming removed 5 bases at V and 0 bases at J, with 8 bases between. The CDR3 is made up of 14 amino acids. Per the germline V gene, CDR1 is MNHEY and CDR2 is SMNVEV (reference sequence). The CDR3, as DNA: TGTGCCAGCAGTCGGGGGAATAGCAATCAGCCCCAGCATTTT. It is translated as CASSRGNSNQPQHF.

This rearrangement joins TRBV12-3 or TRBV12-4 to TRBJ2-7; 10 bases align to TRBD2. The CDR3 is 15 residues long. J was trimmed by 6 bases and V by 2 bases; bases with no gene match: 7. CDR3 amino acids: CASSLISGLATEQYF. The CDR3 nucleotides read TGTGCCAGCAGTTTAATTTCGGGACTAGCGACCGAGCAGTACTTC.

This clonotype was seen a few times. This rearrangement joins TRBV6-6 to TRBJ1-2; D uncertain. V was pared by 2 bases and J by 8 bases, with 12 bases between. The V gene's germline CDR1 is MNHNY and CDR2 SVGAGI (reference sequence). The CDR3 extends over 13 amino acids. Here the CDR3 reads CASSYKVLAGYTF. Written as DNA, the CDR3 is TGTGCCAGCAGTTACAAAGTTCTGGCCGGCTACACCTTC.